The sequence of this T cell receptor (beta chain) was determined in a study of T cells in Graves' hyperthyroidism and ophthalmopathy. Study results and limitations: Expanded thyroid clonotypes (above 0.001) were mostly also found in blood. A model built on 13 V-J features separated ophthalmopathy from stable hyperthyroidism.

Notes on this clonotype: Its antigen remains unidentified.

Amplified regions were TCR beta CDR3 sequences from RNA transcripts. A first-round RT-PCR of the TCR CDR3 used the HTBI primer set. TCRdb re-analysed the multiplex PCR reads in MiXCR, keeping a single row per CDR3 protein. The repertoire has about 680,000 distinct CDR3 sequences, about a third of them found once; the top ten carry 31%. The origin of this receptor is a woman aged 35 to 49 with Graves' hyperthyroidism. The specimen sequenced was blood.

Written as DNA, the CDR3 is TGTGCCAGCAGCTTACAGGGGGCGATTCACGAGCAGTACTTC. Translation gives CASSLQGAIHEQYF. The V gene is TRBV7-2, the J gene TRBJ2-7; 8 nucleotides align to TRBD1. Germline V gene lookup returns CDR1 SGHTA and CDR2 FQGNSA. This CDR3 region has 14 residues. With 2 bases clipped from V and 5 bases from J, the junction kept 5 bases outside the gene matches.